This TCR beta chain comes out of a study of radiation and T cells in renal cell carcinoma. Stated time point: blood 4 weeks post-SBRT, at nephrectomy. Treatment reported: 15 Gy SBRT to primary tumor, nephrectomy 4 weeks later. Assay used: immunoSEQ multiplex PCR; TCRdb lists only in-frame clones, some missing. The data show tens of thousands of clones, with 80% to 90% seen just once and 5% to 7.5% held by the top ten. V was shortened by 5 bases and J by 3 bases, with 13 bases between the two germline ends. Germline CDR1 SGHNT, CDR2 YENEEA. CDR3 length equals 15 residues. This chain uses TRBV11-3 with TRBJ2-2; D gene unclear. The clonotype comes from a woman aged 70 to 79 with renal cell carcinoma. The sequences come from blood, collected from a patient whose treatment included radiotherapy and nephrectomy. The CDR3 DNA sequence: TGTGCCAGCAGCGTAGGAATATCGGACACCGGGGAGCTGTTTTTT. Its translation: CASSVGISDTGELFF.